A single sample is the source of the 31 T cell receptor beta chains below, sequenced in a study of blood T cell repertoires in COVID-19. The assay was immunoSEQ multiplex PCR, and TCRdb's table has in-frame clones only and misses some. The sample lists about 380,000 clones; 85% to 90% were seen once. The sequenced sample was peripheral blood. These receptors were obtained from a man younger than 35 with active or convalescent COVID-19.

Worth noting for this clone: One end of the junction varies from germline; a read error may be responsible. This chain joins TRBV7-8 and TRBJ1-6; D perhaps matches TRBD1 (5 bases). Germline lookup yields CDR1 SGHVS and CDR2 FQNEAQ. The CDR3 spans 12 residues. DNA for the CDR3: TGTGCCAGCAGCTTAGCGGCGGGGACCCAATACTTT. It yields the protein CASSLAAGTQYF.

The V call is TRBV6-6, the J call TRBJ2-3; D is possibly TRBD1 or TRBD2 (5 bases each). CDR1 is MNHNY and CDR2 is SVGAGI in the germline V gene (reference sequence). V was pared by 5 bases and J by 5 bases, with 17 bases between. This CDR3 has 15 residues. The CDR3 reads CASSRGETKGDTQYF. The DNA of the CDR3 is TGTGCCAGCAGTCGAGGGGAGACTAAGGGAGATACGCAGTATTTT.

The V call is TRBV10-2, the J call TRBJ2-3; 7 positions match TRBD2. Germline CDR1 and CDR2: WSHSY and SAAADI. The CDR3 has 15 amino acids. V gave up 1 base and J gave up 1 base; unmatched junction bases: 2. The CDR3, as DNA: TGCGCCAGCAGTGAGTTGGGGGGGGGCACAGATACGCAGTATTTT. Its translation: CASSELGGGTDTQYF.

The V and J genes are TRBV29-1 and TRBJ1-5; 7 bases line up with TRBD1. The V gene's germline CDR1 is SQVTM and CDR2 ANQGSEA. The CDR3 spans 13 residues. The trim removed 1 base at V and 6 bases at J, leaving 3 bases unmatched. The CDR3: CSVEGRTGQPQHF. In DNA, the CDR3 is TGCAGCGTTGAAGGACGGACAGGTCAGCCCCAGCATTTT.

V gene TRBV7-9 combines with J gene TRBJ1-3; the match to TRBD1 covers 7 bases. The CDR3 runs to 15 residues. CDR1 is SEHNR, CDR2 FQNEAQ, per germline (reference sequence). V shed 10 bases, J shed 0 bases, and the junction held 9 bases outside the gene matches. The CDR3 region is CATPHKGASGNTIYF. The DNA for the CDR3 is TGTGCCACACCCCACAAGGGGGCCTCTGGAAACACCATATATTTT.

The V and J genes are TRBV3-1 (or the pseudogene TRBV3-2) and TRBJ2-3; perhaps TRBD2 as D (6 bases). The CDR3 totals 18 residues. V was pared by 1 base and J by 6 bases, with 23 bases between. The V gene's germline CDR1 is LGHDT and CDR2 YNNKEL (reference sequence). CDR3 sequence: CASSQGWEPGTDADTQYF. The CDR3 bases are TGTGCCAGCAGCCAAGGTTGGGAACCCGGGACTGACGCGGATACGCAGTATTTT.

The chain joins TRBV9 to TRBJ1-4, with 10 positions matching TRBD1. V was pared by 4 bases and J by 8 bases, with 8 bases of the junction left unmatched. This CDR3 is 15 amino acids long. Germline V gene data show CDR1 as SGDLS and CDR2 as YYNGEE. In nucleotides, the CDR3 is TGTGCCAGCAGCCCGCCGGACAGGGGGTTCGAAAAACTGTTTTTT. Translation gives CASSPPDRGFEKLFF.

The CDR3 is CASSRGGYEQYF. The CDR3 coding sequence is TGTGCCAGCAGTCGGGGAGGCTACGAGCAGTACTTC. The chain uses TRBV6-5 and TRBJ2-7; weak D call: TRBD2 (6 bases). The CDR3 runs to 12 residues. Per germline, CDR1 MNHEY and CDR2 SVGAGI. The V end was cut by 5 bases, the J end by 3 bases, with 8 bases between.

This clone was seen a few times. The V call is TRBV7-8, the J call TRBJ2-1, with D possibly TRBD2 on 7 matching bases. CDR3 length equals 19 residues. The V end lost 5 bases, the J end lost 0 bases, and 23 bases lay between the germline ends. The germline gives CDR1 SGHVS, CDR2 FQNEAQ. CDR3 protein: CASSPRVTGGQSSYNEQFF. CDR3 DNA sequence: TGTGCCAGCAGCCCCCGAGTTACGGGGGGCCAGAGCTCCTACAATGAGCAGTTCTTC. The full variable domain, in which reference TRBV7-8 and TRBJ2-1 provide the parts outside the CDR3, is GAGVSQSPRYKVAKRGQDVALRCDPISGHVSLFWYQQALGQGPEFLTYFQNEAQLDKSGLPSDRFFAERPEGSVSTLKIQRTQQEDSAVYLCASSPRVTGGQSSYNEQFFGPGTRLTVL.

CDR3 loop: CASSQGLAGVEQYF. The DNA of the CDR3 is TGCGCCAGCAGCCAAGGACTAGCGGGAGTCGAGCAGTACTTC. The gene calls are TRBV4-3 and TRBJ2-7, with 12 bases lining up with TRBD2. The V gene end was trimmed by 1 base and the J gene end by 6 bases; junction bases not matched to a gene: 1. In germline, CDR1 is LGHNA, CDR2 YSLEER. The CDR3 consists of 14 residues.

The sample holds one count of this clone. The rearrangement joins TRBV18 to TRBJ1-3; weak D call: TRBD1 (6 bases). CDR1 is KGHSH and CDR2 is LQKENI in the germline V gene. The CDR3 contains 16 residues. V was trimmed by 5 bases and J by 0 bases, leaving 14 bases between them. The CDR3: CASSSNDRISGNTIYF. For the CDR3, the DNA is TGTGCCAGCTCAAGTAATGACAGGATCTCTGGAAACACCATATATTTT.

The CDR3 here is CATSSGRGHTIYF. The CDR3 region has the DNA TGTGCCACCAGCAGTGGCAGGGGACACACCATATATTTT. The V and J genes are TRBV27 and TRBJ1-3; D possibly corresponds to TRBD1 (6 bases). CDR1 and CDR2 from the germline V gene are MNHEY and SMNVEV (reference sequence). This CDR3 is 13 amino acids long. Trimming shortened V by 10 bases and J by 8 bases, and 18 bases separated the two germline ends.

This chain uses TRBV5-4 with TRBJ2-7; D is unresolved. Deletions cut 1 base from V and 3 bases from J, with 11 bases between. The CDR3 loop spans 14 amino acids. Germline CDR1 reads SGHNT; CDR2 reads YYREEE (reference sequence). DNA of the CDR3: TGTGCCAGCAGCTTGTGGGCAGAAAACTACGAGCAGTACTTC. Its protein is CASSLWAENYEQYF.

About this clone: A read error may account for a junction end that differs from germline. The rearrangement uses TRBV7-7 and TRBJ2-3; 12 bases line up with TRBD2. This CDR3 has 16 amino acids. The germline V gene encodes CDR1 SSHAT and CDR2 FNYEAQ (reference sequence). For the CDR3, the DNA is TGTGCTAGCAGCGCATCCCCGGGACTAGCGGGAGATACGCAGTATTTT. Its protein is CASSASPGLAGDTQYF. The full variable domain, with the rest looked up from reference TRBV7-7 and TRBJ2-3, is GAGVSQSPRYKVTKRGQDVTLRCDPISSHATLYWYQQALGQGPEFLTYFNYEAQPDKSGLPSDRFSAERPEGSISTLTIQRTEQRDSAMYRCASSASPGLAGDTQYFGPGTRLTVL.

The chain uses TRBV7-2 and TRBJ1-1; D is uncertain. The germline V and J ends were trimmed by 1 base and 1 base, with 10 bases remaining between them. From germline, CDR1 is SGHTA and CDR2 FQGNSA. This CDR3 is built from 15 residues. CDR3 bases: TGTGCCAGCAGCTTAGGCGGGGTCGGGAACACTGAAGCTTTCTTT. Its translation: CASSLGGVGNTEAFF.

This clone was seen only once. V usage is TRBV7-3 and J usage is TRBJ2-1, with a possible D match to TRBD2 (5 bases). The germline V gene has CDR1 SGHTA and CDR2 FQGTGA. CDR3 length equals 15 residues. V gave up 5 bases and J gave up 4 bases, with 15 bases separating them. The CDR3 sequence: CASSEAGLEYNEQFF. CDR3 DNA sequence: TGTGCCAGCAGCGAGGCAGGACTGGAGTACAATGAGCAGTTCTTC.

This rearrangement joins TRBV9 to TRBJ1-2, with a weak D call TRBD1 (5 bases). CDR1 is SGDLS and CDR2 is YYNGEE in the germline V gene. This CDR3 spans 14 amino acids. V was clipped by 0 bases and J by 4 bases, with 10 bases between them. In DNA form, the CDR3 reads TGTGCCAGCAGCGTAGTGGGGCAGAGCTATGGCTACACCTTC. It translates to CASSVVGQSYGYTF.

With respect to this clone: Other DNA variants within this sample encode the same CDR3. The rearrangement links TRBV28 to TRBJ1-3; D call uncertain. Per the germline V gene, CDR1 is MDHEN and CDR2 is SYDVKM. Trimming removed 5 bases from V and 4 bases from J, with 12 bases in between. The CDR3 consists of 14 residues. The CDR3 sequence is CASSPGGDGNTIYF. DNA for the CDR3: TGTGCCAGCAGTCCAGGAGGTGACGGAAACACCATATATTTT.

The chain's CDR3 is CASSQFSAGEGEQFF. The CDR3 DNA reads as TGTGCCAGCAGCCAATTTTCAGCGGGGGAGGGTGAGCAGTTCTTC. The chain has TRBV3-1 (or the pseudogene TRBV3-2) and TRBJ2-1; 8 positions agree with TRBD2. The CDR3 extends over 15 amino acids. Germline V CDR1 and CDR2: LGHDT, YNNKEL (reference sequence). J was trimmed by 9 bases and V by 2 bases; bases with no gene match: 9.

The V gene is TRBV12-3 or TRBV12-4, the J gene TRBJ1-1, with D unresolved. V gave up 4 bases and J gave up 11 bases, with 14 bases separating them. The CDR3 is 12 residues long. The CDR3 spells CASSYPPRGAFF. Written as DNA, the CDR3 is TGTGCCAGCAGTTACCCACCACGCGGGGCTTTCTTT.

The chain recombines TRBV7-3 with TRBJ2-5, with 12 positions matching TRBD1. Germline CDR1 and CDR2: SGHTA and FQGTGA. This CDR3 region has 15 residues. Losses at the gene ends were 4 bases for V and 7 bases for J; bases not matched to a gene: 7. The CDR3 loop reads CASSSGDRGHGTQYF. CDR3 nucleotide sequence: TGTGCCAGCAGCTCAGGGGACAGGGGGCATGGGACCCAGTACTTC.

This chain joins TRBV7-9 and TRBJ2-1; weak D call: TRBD2 (5 bases). Trimming pared 5 bases from V and 6 bases from J, leaving 11 bases between. Germline V gene lookup returns CDR1 SEHNR and CDR2 FQNEAQ (reference sequence). There are 13 residues in the CDR3. The CDR3 spells CASSETRGNEQFF. CDR3 coding DNA: TGTGCCAGCAGCGAAACTCGGGGCAATGAGCAGTTCTTC.

This chain joins TRBV9 and TRBJ2-1; 11 positions agree with TRBD2. The trim removed 0 bases at V and 4 bases at J, leaving 12 bases unmatched. Germline V gives CDR1 SGDLS, CDR2 YYNGEE. The CDR3 runs to 19 residues. CDR3: CASSVDPVVAGGRYNEQFF. CDR3 coding DNA: TGTGCCAGCAGCGTAGACCCCGTGGTAGCGGGGGGGCGGTACAATGAGCAGTTCTTC.

Only one count was recorded for this clone. CDR3 sequence reads: CASSQHGQGVEQFF. The CDR3, as DNA: TGTGCCAGCAGCCAACACGGACAGGGGGTTGAGCAGTTCTTC. The J gene is TRBJ2-1, the V gene TRBV4-2; 10 positions match TRBD1. Losses at the gene ends were 2 bases for V and 9 bases for J; bases not matched to a gene: 4. The CDR3 contains 14 residues. Germline V lookup: CDR1 LGHNA, CDR2 YNFKEQ.

This clone was found once. Other DNA variants within this sample encode the same CDR3. The chain is built from TRBV18 and TRBJ1-5; the D gene is possibly TRBD1 (6 bases). The germline CDR1 and CDR2 sequences are KGHSH and LQKENI. The CDR3 spans 14 residues. The V gene lost 2 bases and the J gene lost 4 bases, with 9 bases spanning the gap. CDR3 residues: CASSPGTGNQPQHF. The DNA for the CDR3 is TGTGCCAGCTCACCAGGTACAGGGAATCAGCCCCAGCATTTT.

This sequence joins TRBV5-5 and TRBJ1-1; perhaps TRBD1 as D (5 bases). CDR3 length equals 14 residues. Trimming cost V 6 bases and J 1 base, with 13 bases left between them. Germline CDR1 and CDR2: SGHKS and YYEKEE (reference sequence). CDR3 loop: CASNLGHWNTEAFF. As DNA, the CDR3 is TGTGCCAGCAACCTTGGACATTGGAACACTGAAGCTTTCTTT. The full variable domain, in which reference TRBV5-5 and TRBJ1-1 provide the parts outside the CDR3, is DAGVTQSPTHLIKTRGQQVTLRCSPISGHKSVSWYQQVLGQGPQFIFQYYEKEERGRGNFPDRFSARQFPNYSSELNVNALLLGDSALYLCASNLGHWNTEAFFGQGTRLTVV.

The rearrangement uses TRBV28 and TRBJ1-5; 9 bases agree with TRBD1. Germline CDR1 and CDR2: MDHEN and SYDVKM. The CDR3 runs to 17 residues. The V segment lost 3 bases and the J segment 7 bases; nucleotides outside the gene matches: 13. CDR3: CASSFNSGQGRRQPQHF. In nucleotides, the CDR3 is TGTGCCAGCAGTTTTAATTCGGGACAGGGAAGAAGGCAGCCCCAGCATTTT.

This chain links TRBV27 with TRBJ1-4; D gene unclear. Germline values: CDR1 MNHEY, CDR2 SMNVEV (reference sequence). The V gene lost 4 bases and the J gene lost 8 bases, with 14 bases spanning the gap. The CDR3 length is 14 residues. The CDR3 region is CASSSGLRQEKLFF. The CDR3 nucleotides read TGTGCCAGCAGTTCCGGCCTGAGGCAGGAAAAACTGTTTTTT.

The V gene is TRBV6-6, the J gene TRBJ1-2, with 10 bases lining up with TRBD1. The germline V gene has CDR1 MNHNY and CDR2 SVGAGI (reference sequence). Losses at the gene ends were 5 bases for V and 8 bases for J; bases not matched to a gene: 5. CDR3 length: 13 residues. The CDR3 nucleotides are TGTGCCAGCAGTACAGGACAGGGGGAGGGCTACACCTTC. Protein: CASSTGQGEGYTF.

The rearrangement uses TRBV15 and TRBJ2-3; D may be TRBD2 (7 bases). This CDR3 spans 16 amino acids. Germline CDR1 is LNHNV and CDR2 is YYDKDF (reference sequence). V lost 5 bases and J 2 bases, leaving 17 bases between the germline ends. This CDR3 reads CATSAAGRGHTDTQYF. CDR3 bases: TGTGCCACCAGCGCCGCCGGGCGGGGGCACACAGATACGCAGTATTTT. The complete variable domain, with remaining parts taken from reference TRBV15 and TRBJ2-3, reads DAMVIQNPRYQVTQFGKPVTLSCSQTLNHNVMYWYQQKSSQAPKLLFHYYDKDFNNEADTPDNFQSRRPNTSFCFLDIRSPGLGDTAMYLCATSAAGRGHTDTQYFGPGTRLTVL.

This clone was seen a few times. V is TRBV19 and J is TRBJ1-1, with a possible D match to TRBD1 (5 bases). Germline CDR1 LNHDA, CDR2 SQIVND (reference sequence). V gave up 8 bases and J gave up 5 bases, with 15 bases separating them. The CDR3 covers 13 residues. This chain's CDR3 is CASGGAGKTEAFF. The CDR3 coding sequence is TGTGCCAGTGGCGGGGCGGGAAAGACTGAAGCTTTCTTT.